Each of the 30 T cell receptor beta chains below was sequenced from the same sample in a study of identical twins. A single record per CDR3 protein comes from TCRdb applying MiXCR to the 5' RACE reads. Of 750,000 to 950,000 distinct CDR3 sequences listed, around 12% are singletons. These sequences were also reported in another study, on yellow fever vaccine responses in identical twins.

The sequenced sample was PBMCs. The receptors originated from a woman under 30 in good health.

The rearrangement links TRBV5-1 to TRBJ2-6; D gene ambiguous. Germline V CDR1 and CDR2: SGHRS, YFSETQ. This CDR3 region has 16 residues. The V end was cut by 1 base, the J end by 0 bases, with 8 bases between. CDR3 bases: TGCGCCAGCAGCTTGTTTCTCAGCTCTGGGGCCAACGTCCTGACTTTC. Translating it yields CASSLFLSSGANVLTF.

This clonotype was found a few times. The V gene is TRBV29-1, the J gene TRBJ2-1, with no clear D. Trimming shortened V by 2 bases and J by 15 bases, and 17 bases separated the two germline ends. This CDR3 spans 12 amino acids. Germline CDR1 reads SQVTM; CDR2 reads ANQGSEA. Here the CDR3 reads CSVEMSPEVLFF. The CDR3 DNA sequence: TGCAGCGTTGAAATGTCCCCAGAGGTCCTGTTCTTC.

The table lists this clonotype with many counts. J is TRBJ1-1 and V is TRBV5-1, with D hard to call. Trimming took 0 bases from V and 0 from J, leaving 6 bases between them. The length of the CDR3 is 14 residues. The germline V gene encodes CDR1 SGHRS and CDR2 YFSETQ. CDR3 loop: CASSLGSMNTEAFF. CDR3 bases: TGCGCCAGCAGCTTGGGCAGCATGAACACTGAAGCTTTCTTT.

For this clonotype: One base away lies a much larger clone, so this may be a sequencing read error. This rearrangement joins TRBV12-3 or TRBV12-4 to TRBJ2-2, with D tentatively TRBD1 (6 bases). V was clipped by 4 bases and J by 1 base, with 13 bases between them. CDR3 length: 16 residues. CDR3 loop: CASSSPETGNTGELFF. CDR3 nucleotides: TGTGCCAGCAGTTCCCCCGAGACAGGGAACACCGGGGAGCTGTTTTTT.

In this sample, this clonotype turned up many times. The chain is built from TRBV4-1 and TRBJ1-5; 7 positions match TRBD1. The trim removed 0 bases at V and 5 bases at J, leaving 4 bases unmatched. Per the germline V gene, CDR1 is MGHRA and CDR2 is YSYEKL. This CDR3 is built from 15 residues. CDR3 DNA sequence: TGCGCCAGCAGCCAAGAGGACAGGAGGGATCAGCCCCAGCATTTT. Its translation: CASSQEDRRDQPQHF.

As to this clonotype: Germline is not matched at one junction end, which may reflect a read error. The V call is TRBV29-1, the J call TRBJ2-3; 13 nucleotides line up with TRBD2. The CDR3 covers 14 residues. The germline CDR1 and CDR2 sequences are SQVTM and ANQGSEA. The CDR3 DNA reads as TGCAGCATCTTCGGGACTAGCGGGACAGACACGCAGTATTTT. Its protein is CSIFGTSGTDTQYF.

The CDR3 protein is CASSQQGIEQFF. The CDR3, as DNA: TGTGCCAGCAGCCAACAGGGAATTGAGCAGTTCTTC. The rearrangement links TRBV14 to TRBJ2-1; possible D gene TRBD1, 5 bases. Germline V gene sequence: CDR1 SGHDN, CDR2 FVKESK. Trimming removed 2 bases at V and 9 bases at J, with 8 bases between. The CDR3 length is 12 residues.

The chain recombines TRBV14 with TRBJ2-1, with 7 bases matching TRBD2. Germline V lookup: CDR1 SGHDN, CDR2 FVKESK. J gave up 9 bases and V 8 bases, and 4 bases lay outside the gene matches. The CDR3 is 11 amino acids. This chain's CDR3 is CASGSGPEQFF. CDR3 bases: TGTGCCAGCGGTAGCGGGCCTGAGCAGTTCTTC. The full variable domain, with the rest looked up from reference TRBV14 and TRBJ2-1, is EAGVTQFPSHSVIEKGQTVTLRCDPISGHDNLYWYRRVMGKEIKFLLHFVKESKQDESGMPNNRFLAERTGGTYSTLKVQPAELEDSGVYFCASGSGPEQFFGPGTRLTVL.

A few counts support this clonotype. This chain connects TRBV20-1 to TRBJ2-7; 12 positions agree with TRBD2. In germline, CDR1 is DFQATT, CDR2 SNEGSKA (reference sequence). V lost 5 bases and J lost 0; bases outside the gene matches: 2. The CDR3 totals 14 residues. Written as DNA, the CDR3 is TGCAGTGCTCAGACTAGCGGGAGCTCCTACGAGCAGTACTTC. Translating gives CSAQTSGSSYEQYF.

This clonotype came up a few times. V gene TRBV14 combines with J gene TRBJ2-2, with 7 bases lining up with TRBD2. The CDR3 has 17 amino acids. Germline CDR1 is SGHDN and CDR2 is FVKESK. J was trimmed by 5 bases and V by 0 bases; bases with no gene match: 9. The CDR3 DNA reads TGTGCCAGCAGCCAAGACTCCGCGGGAGAGAGGACCGGGGAGCTGTTTTTT. It translates to CASSQDSAGERTGELFF.

This clonotype has a handful of counts. The V and J genes are TRBV5-1 and TRBJ1-1; a weak D match, TRBD1 (5 bases). CDR1 is SGHRS and CDR2 is YFSETQ in the germline V gene. Trimming left V 4 bases short and J 5 bases short, with 12 bases between. The CDR3 has 13 amino acids. CDR3 DNA sequence: TGCGCCAGCAGCCGCAAAGGGGATACTGAAGCTTTCTTT. As protein: CASSRKGDTEAFF.

This clonotype was seen a few times. This rearrangement joins TRBV20-1 to TRBJ2-1; TRBD2 agrees at 7 bases. Trimming removed 1 base from V and 6 bases from J; junction bases left unmatched: 12. The CDR3 runs 16 residues. Germline V lookup: CDR1 DFQATT, CDR2 SNEGSKA (reference sequence). CDR3 residues: CSARGWGRGYSNEQFF. The CDR3, as DNA: TGCAGTGCTAGAGGTTGGGGGAGGGGCTATTCCAATGAGCAGTTCTTC.

The CDR3 region has the DNA TGTGCCAGCTCACCAGGGGACGCCGGTGGCGAGCAGTACTTC. As protein: CASSPGDAGGEQYF. The genes are TRBV18 and TRBJ2-7; D tentatively reads TRBD1 or TRBD2 (5 bases each). Germline lookup yields CDR1 KGHSH and CDR2 LQKENI. The V end was cut by 2 bases, the J end by 6 bases, with 14 bases between. The CDR3 loop spans 14 amino acids.

This clonotype has a handful of counts. The rearrangement joins TRBV5-6 to TRBJ2-1; D uncertain. CDR1 SGHDT and CDR2 YYEEEE come from the germline V gene. CDR3 length: 15 amino acids. V lost 3 bases to trimming and J lost 6 bases, with 16 bases between them. The CDR3 DNA reads TGTGCCAGCAGCTCAGCACGATGGGCGGTCAATGAGCAGTTCTTC. Encoded protein: CASSSARWAVNEQFF. The full variable domain, completed using reference TRBV5-6 and TRBJ2-1, is DAGVTQSPTHLIKTRGQQVTLRCSPKSGHDTVSWYQQALGQGPQFIFQYYEEEERQRGNFPDRFSGHQFPNYSSELNVNALLLGDSALYLCASSSARWAVNEQFFGPGTRLTVL.

The CDR3 reads CASSTPSGIRVEQYF. In DNA form, the CDR3 reads TGTGCCAGCAGTACGCCCAGCGGGATTCGGGTCGAGCAGTACTTC. V is TRBV28 and J is TRBJ2-7; TRBD2 aligns across 7 bases. The J segment lost 6 bases and the V segment lost 5 bases, leaving 13 bases of the junction unmatched. The CDR3 length is 15 residues. The V gene's germline CDR1 is MDHEN and CDR2 SYDVKM.

In this sample, this clonotype turned up many times. The chain couples TRBV12-3 or TRBV12-4 to TRBJ2-1; possible D gene TRBD2, 6 bases. Deletions cut 3 bases from V and 6 bases from J, with 6 bases between. CDR3 length: 12 residues. CDR3 amino acids: CASSFSGNEQFF. The DNA for the CDR3 is TGTGCCAGCAGTTTTAGCGGCAATGAGCAGTTCTTC.

This clonotype was picked up a small number of times. The rearrangement joins TRBV27 to TRBJ2-4, with TRBD1 identical over 9 bases. The ends lost 5 bases at V and 6 bases at J; junction bases unmatched: 8. This CDR3 contains 15 residues. Germline V gene lookup returns CDR1 MNHEY and CDR2 SMNVEV (reference sequence). CDR3 amino acids: CASSNRQGVGNIQYF. In DNA, the CDR3 is TGTGCCAGCAGTAATAGACAGGGGGTCGGAAACATTCAGTACTTC.

This chain links TRBV29-1 with TRBJ2-1; TRBD2 matches 8 bases. This CDR3 is built from 15 residues. Losses at the gene ends were 7 bases for V and 4 bases for J; bases not matched to a gene: 12. Germline V lookup: CDR1 SQVTM, CDR2 ANQGSEA. CDR3 in amino acids: CSAEPLAATYNEQFF. CDR3 DNA sequence: TGCAGCGCCGAACCACTAGCGGCAACTTACAATGAGCAGTTCTTC.

The chain uses TRBV25-1 and TRBJ2-5, with TRBD1 identical over 8 bases. Germline V gene lookup returns CDR1 MGHDK and CDR2 SYGVNS. V gave up 3 bases and J gave up 6 bases; unmatched junction bases: 6. CDR3 length equals 14 residues. The DNA of the CDR3 is TGTGCCAGCAGTGAGTCAGGGGGCTGGAAGACCCAGTACTTC. It codes for CASSESGGWKTQYF.

The V and J genes are TRBV9 and TRBJ2-1; the match to TRBD2 covers 7 bases. After removal of 2 bases from V and 8 bases from J, the junction contained 7 bases not matched to a gene. This CDR3 region has 14 residues. Germline lookup yields CDR1 SGDLS and CDR2 YYNGEE. CDR3 nucleotide sequence: TGTGCCAGCAGCGTTGCGGGAGACTTAGATGAGCAGTTCTTC. Translated: CASSVAGDLDEQFF.

This clonotype was recorded many times. The chain uses TRBV6-5 and TRBJ2-1; 7 nucleotides agree with TRBD2. V was clipped by 4 bases and J by 7 bases; unmatched bases: 13. In germline, CDR1 is MNHEY, CDR2 SVGAGI. The length of the CDR3 is 16 residues. The CDR3 sequence: CASSLTKRGSGNEQFF. DNA of the CDR3: TGTGCCAGCAGTTTGACTAAGCGGGGCTCCGGTAATGAGCAGTTCTTC.

This clonotype has just a few counts. This sequence joins TRBV10-3 and TRBJ1-2, with no clear D. The CDR3 covers 12 residues. Germline assignment: CDR1 ENHRY and CDR2 SYGVKD. V shed 0 bases and J shed 5 bases, with 4 bases lying between them. In DNA, the CDR3 is TGTGCCATCAGTGAGTCCCCTTATGGCTACACCTTC. Translated, it gives CAISESPYGYTF.

V is TRBV29-1 and J is TRBJ1-2, with TRBD1 as a possible D gene (5 bases). CDR3 size: 12 residues. V lost 1 base and J lost 6, with 9 bases in between. The V gene's germline CDR1 is SQVTM and CDR2 ANQGSEA. CDR3 in amino acids: CSVEGGANGYTF. The CDR3, as DNA: TGCAGCGTTGAAGGGGGCGCGAATGGCTACACCTTC.

J is TRBJ2-7 and V is TRBV2; D could derive from TRBD1 or TRBD2 (5 bases each). The CDR3 is 13 amino acids. Trimming removed 7 bases from V and 4 bases from J, with 14 bases in between. Germline-derived CDR1 and CDR2 are SNHLY and FYNNEI. The DNA for the CDR3 is TGTGCCAGCACATGGGACCTCTTATACGAGCAGTACGTC. The encoded protein is CASTWDLLYEQYV.

In this sample, this clonotype turned up many times. V gene TRBV2 combines with J gene TRBJ1-2, with a weak D call TRBD1 (6 bases). Germline CDR1 reads SNHLY; CDR2 reads FYNNEI. Deletions cut 9 bases from V and 2 bases from J, with 10 bases between. CDR3 length equals 12 residues. The CDR3 loop reads CARRTDNYGYTF. CDR3 sequence (DNA): TGTGCCAGAAGGACAGACAACTATGGCTACACCTTC.

The chain has TRBV5-5 and TRBJ2-7, with D tentatively TRBD2 (6 bases). V gave up 5 bases and J gave up 2 bases, with 20 bases separating them. CDR3 length: 16 residues. The germline V gene encodes CDR1 SGHKS and CDR2 YYEKEE (reference sequence). The DNA of the CDR3 is TGTGCCAGCAGGGACCCTAGAGCGGGCGCCCCCTACGAGCAGTACGTC. Protein sequence: CASRDPRAGAPYEQYV.

This clonotype was recorded at least ten times. This rearrangement joins TRBV10-1 to TRBJ1-1; unclear D gene. The germline V gene encodes CDR1 WNHNN and CDR2 SYGVQD (reference sequence). This CDR3 is 13 amino acids long. With 6 bases removed from V and 1 base from J, the gap between germline ends came to 9 bases. DNA of the CDR3: TGCGCCAGCAGCTACGAGAGGAACACTGAAGCTTTCTTT. This gives the protein CASSYERNTEAFF.

The chain carries TRBV12-3 or TRBV12-4 and TRBJ2-3, with 10 bases fitting TRBD2. The trim removed 6 bases at V and 5 bases at J, leaving 5 bases unmatched. The CDR3 is 14 amino acids. Here the CDR3 reads CASRTSGIQDTQYF. CDR3 nucleotides: TGTGCCAGCAGAACTAGCGGGATCCAAGATACGCAGTATTTT.

This clonotype has ten or more counts. The V and J genes are TRBV5-1 and TRBJ2-1; 8 bases line up with TRBD1. After removal of 3 bases from V and 3 bases from J, the junction contained 5 bases not matched to a gene. The CDR3 totals 15 residues. In germline, CDR1 is SGHRS, CDR2 YFSETQ. Here the CDR3 DNA reads TGCGCCAGCAGCTCCGGACAGGGAAACTACAATGAGCAGTTCTTC. It yields the protein CASSSGQGNYNEQFF.

This clonotype was detected ten times or more. The V gene is TRBV5-1, the J gene TRBJ2-2; possible D gene TRBD2, 5 bases. The CDR3 runs 15 residues. Germline V gene sequence: CDR1 SGHRS, CDR2 YFSETQ. V was shortened by 4 bases and J by 10 bases, with 20 bases between the two germline ends. The CDR3 region has the DNA TGCGCCAGCAGCCCCAGGACTGGGAGTCGGGTGGAGCTGTTTTTT. Translated: CASSPRTGSRVELFF.